This note documents a single T cell receptor beta chain sequence. Its matching antigen is unknown. The junction shows a germline mismatch at one end, possibly a read error. The data originate from a study of identical twins. Unique molecular identifiers were in the cDNA, with template-switch universal primer binding. TCRdb ran MiXCR on the 5' RACE reads and lists one entry per CDR3 protein. The table has 1,800,000 or so distinct CDR3 sequences, less than 35% seen once. The CDR3 has 16 residues. Germline CDR1 and CDR2: MDHEN and SYDVKM. Study-level results: Abundant beta clonotypes from cord blood had fewer insertions, unlike memory repertoires, which showed none. Conclusions were based on cross-sectional statistical analysis, without following the same donors. Invariant MAIT and iNKT cells could partly confound zero-insertion analyses.

This TCR was sampled from a newborn girl in good health. The specimen was cord blood. The V call is TRBV28, the J call TRBJ2-7; 11 nucleotides agree with TRBD2. The J call may be incorrect, as the DNA end agrees better with TRBJ2-5. DNA for the CDR3: TGTGCCGGCAGTTTGGGACTAGCGGTTAGCGAGGAGACCCAGTACTTC. Protein product: CAGSLGLAVSEETQYF.